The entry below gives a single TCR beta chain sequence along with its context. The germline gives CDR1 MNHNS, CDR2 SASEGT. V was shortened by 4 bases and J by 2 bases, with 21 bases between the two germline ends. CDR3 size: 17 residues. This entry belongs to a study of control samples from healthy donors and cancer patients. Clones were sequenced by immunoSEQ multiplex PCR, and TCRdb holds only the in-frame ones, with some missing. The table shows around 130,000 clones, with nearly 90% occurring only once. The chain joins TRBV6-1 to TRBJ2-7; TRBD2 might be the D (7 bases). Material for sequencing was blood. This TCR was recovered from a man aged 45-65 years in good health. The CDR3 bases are TGTGCCAGCAGTGTTGCAGGGCGGGCGGGGGCCACCTACGAGCAGTACTTC. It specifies CASSVAGRAGATYEQYF.